Below, one TCR beta chain is given with its context. Sequencing used immunoSEQ multiplex PCR; TCRdb keeps in-frame clones, though not all of them. The table includes approximately 280,000 clones, around 85% detected once. The source of the sample is a study of cytomegalovirus exposure and HLA in healthy donors. The V gene's germline CDR1 is PRHDT and CDR2 FYEKMQ (reference sequence). CDR3 size: 17 residues. V was trimmed by 3 bases and J by 1 base, leaving 18 bases between them. An approximately 120-subject validation cohort, separate from the approximately 610-subject first cohort, supplied the donors.

The rearrangement uses TRBV13 and TRBJ2-5; a weak D match, TRBD2 (6 bases). The sample was PBMCs. This TCR derives from a woman between 18 and 29 years old in good health and CMV-seronegative. CDR3 in DNA: TGTGCCAGCAGCTTGTATGGACTACTAAATTCCCAAGAGACCCAGTACTTC. It translates to CASSLYGLLNSQETQYF.